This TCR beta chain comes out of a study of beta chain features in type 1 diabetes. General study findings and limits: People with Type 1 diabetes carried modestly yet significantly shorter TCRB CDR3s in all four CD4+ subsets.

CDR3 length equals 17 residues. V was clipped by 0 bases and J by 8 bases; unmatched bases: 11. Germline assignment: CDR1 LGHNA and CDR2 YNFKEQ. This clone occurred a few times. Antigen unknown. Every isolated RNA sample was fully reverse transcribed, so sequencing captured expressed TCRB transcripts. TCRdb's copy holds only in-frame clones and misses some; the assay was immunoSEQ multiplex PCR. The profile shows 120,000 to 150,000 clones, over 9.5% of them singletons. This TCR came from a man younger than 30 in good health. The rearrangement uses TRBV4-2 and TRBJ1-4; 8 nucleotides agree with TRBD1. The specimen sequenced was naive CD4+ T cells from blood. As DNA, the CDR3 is TGTGCCAGCAGCCAAGATAGTTGGACAGGGATTGACGAAAAACTGTTTTTT. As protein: CASSQDSWTGIDEKLFF.